One sample yielded the 13 T cell receptor beta chains listed below, sequenced in a study of CD8+ T cells in alopecia areata. cDNA reverse transcribed from extracted RNA served as the sequencing template. TCRdb keeps only in-frame clones here, not all; method: immunoSEQ multiplex PCR. The table has 55,000 to 75,000 clones, about half seen once. Sequencing was performed on CD8+ T cells sorted from blood, taken at week 0. All receptors come from a human donor with alopecia areata.

The chain uses TRBV5-1 and TRBJ2-7; D might be TRBD1 or TRBD2, each matching 5 bases. Germline loops: CDR1 SGHRS, CDR2 YFSETQ. The CDR3 length is 16 residues. V lost 0 bases and J 0 bases, leaving 13 bases between the germline ends. In nucleotides, the CDR3 is TGCGCCAGCAGCTTGGAGGGGACCGTGAGCTCCTACGAGCAGTACTTC. The encoded protein is CASSLEGTVSSYEQYF. Full variable domain (rest looked up from reference TRBV5-1 and TRBJ2-7): KAGVTQTPRYLIKTRGQQVTLSCSPISGHRSVSWYQQTPGQGLQFLFEYFSETQRNKGNFPGRFSGRQFSNSRSEMNVSTLELGDSALYLCASSLEGTVSSYEQYFGPGTRLTVT.

V gene TRBV6-5 combines with J gene TRBJ1-4, with 7 bases that match TRBD1. Per germline, CDR1 MNHEY and CDR2 SVGAGI. With V trimmed by 5 bases and J by 0 bases, 3 bases remained unmatched. This CDR3 spans 15 amino acids. CDR3 loop: CASSPGTATNEKLFF. CDR3 DNA: TGTGCCAGCAGTCCCGGGACAGCAACTAATGAAAAACTGTTTTTT.

Only a few counts were recorded for this clone. The genes are TRBV29-1 and TRBJ2-7; 7 bases line up with TRBD1. The V segment lost 6 bases and the J segment 6 bases; nucleotides outside the gene matches: 5. CDR1 SQVTM and CDR2 ANQGSEA come from the germline V gene. The length of the CDR3 is 11 residues. CDR3 residues: CSVETGVEQYF. DNA for the CDR3: TGCAGCGTAGAAACAGGGGTCGAGCAGTACTTC.

CDR3 loop: CASSLEAFPSYEQYF. The CDR3 DNA reads as TGCGCCAGCAGCTTGGAGGCTTTCCCCTCCTACGAGCAGTACTTC. The chain carries TRBV5-1 and TRBJ2-7; D remains unclear. Looked up from germline, CDR1 is SGHRS and CDR2 is YFSETQ. The CDR3 has 15 residues. The V end was cut by 0 bases, the J end by 0 bases, with 10 bases between.

This clone was found a few times. The CDR3 here is CSAPGTSATSTDTQYF. The CDR3 DNA is TGCAGCGCCCCCGGGACTAGCGCGACTAGCACAGATACGCAGTATTTT. V gene TRBV29-1 combines with J gene TRBJ2-3; 10 bases match TRBD2. The CDR3 sequence is 16 residues long. CDR1 SQVTM and CDR2 ANQGSEA come from the germline V gene. V was clipped by 7 bases and J by 0 bases; unmatched bases: 10.

In its sample, this clone was seen many times. The chain links TRBV27 to TRBJ2-5; D possibly corresponds to TRBD1 (6 bases). The CDR3 spans 15 residues. Germline lookup yields CDR1 MNHEY and CDR2 SMNVEV (reference sequence). Trimming took off 0 bases at V and 2 bases at J, with 10 bases between the two ends. The DNA of the CDR3 is TGTGCCAGCAGTTTATCGAGGGGGAGTCAAGAGACCCAGTACTTC. Translated, it gives CASSLSRGSQETQYF.

The gene calls are TRBV23-1 and TRBJ2-1; D remains unclear. TRBV23-1 is treated as an ORF (open reading frame) with a function not yet certain. CDR3 length: 15 amino acids. Deletions cut 0 bases from V and 1 base from J, with 7 bases between. The CDR3 DNA reads as TGCGCCAGCAGTCAATCGCCAAGGTCCTACAATGAGCAGTTCTTC. Protein: CASSQSPRSYNEQFF.

CDR3 sequence reads: CASSEAGDFQETQYF. DNA for the CDR3: TGTGCCAGCAGTGAAGCGGGGGACTTCCAAGAGACCCAGTACTTC. The chain couples TRBV6-1 to TRBJ2-7, with D possibly matching TRBD2 (6 bases). TRBJ2-5 explains the end of the DNA better; the J call may be wrong. The germline CDR1 and CDR2 sequences are MNHNS and SASEGT. CDR3 length: 15 amino acids.

This chain uses TRBV9 with TRBJ2-1, with 10 positions matching TRBD1. Trimming took 4 bases from V and 8 from J; bases not matched to a gene: 6. This CDR3 comprises 14 residues. Germline CDR1 reads SGDLS; CDR2 reads YYNGEE. The CDR3 nucleotides read TGTGCCAGCAGCCTGGGGACAGGGGTTGATGAGCAGTTCTTC. It is translated as CASSLGTGVDEQFF.

The CDR3 is CAWSANVLGEAFF. In nucleotides, the CDR3 is TGTGCCTGGAGTGCCAATGTTTTGGGTGAAGCTTTCTTT. The chain employs TRBV30 and TRBJ1-1; D is unclear. V was trimmed by 1 base and J by 7 bases, leaving 13 bases between them. The CDR3 is 13 residues long. Per germline, CDR1 GTSNPN and CDR2 SVGIG (reference sequence).

The J gene is TRBJ2-3, the V gene TRBV7-9; D unclear. The CDR3 length is 11 residues. CDR1 is SEHNR, CDR2 FQNEAQ, per germline (reference sequence). V shed 4 bases and J shed 3 bases, with 2 bases lying between them. The CDR3 loop is CASSWTDTQYF. In nucleotides, the CDR3 is TGTGCCAGCAGCTGGACAGATACGCAGTATTTT.

The genes are TRBV7-9 and TRBJ2-7; D uncertain. There are 12 residues in the CDR3. The germline V gene encodes CDR1 SEHNR and CDR2 FQNEAQ (reference sequence). V was clipped by 1 base and J by 7 bases, with 8 bases between them. The chain's CDR3 is CASSLVEQEQYF. For the CDR3, the DNA is TGTGCCAGCAGCTTAGTGGAACAAGAGCAGTACTTC.

V is TRBV29-1 and J is TRBJ2-7; D uncertain. CDR3 length: 11 amino acids. The V gene's germline CDR1 is SQVTM and CDR2 ANQGSEA. Trimming took 5 bases from V and 7 from J, leaving 12 bases between them. Written as DNA, the CDR3 is TGCAGCGTTAACAGTGGTATTGAGCAGTACTTC. Its protein is CSVNSGIEQYF.